This passage covers 29 T cell receptor beta chains from one sample sequenced in a study of shared clonotypes between healthy human individuals. The repertoire was sequenced with immunoSEQ multiplex PCR; TCRdb's copy has only in-frame clones and lacks some. The repertoire consists of 2 million to 2.5 million clones, with 92% occurring once and the leading ten covering 0.3% to 0.45%. The source material was naive CD4+ T cells from PBMCs. Sample subset: CD45RA+ positively selected. The receptors originated from a man younger than 35 in good health. Some clones in this sample may be carry-over from other donors' samples.

Here the CDR3 DNA reads TGTGCCAGCAGTCCTCCGGACAGGGCCCCCTACGAGCAGTACTTC. This gives the protein CASSPPDRAPYEQYF. The V call is TRBV28, the J call TRBJ2-7, with 8 bases aligning to TRBD1. Germline-derived CDR1 and CDR2 are MDHEN and SYDVKM. With V trimmed by 5 bases and J by 2 bases, 8 bases remained unmatched. This CDR3 is built from 15 residues.

This rearrangement joins TRBV7-8 to TRBJ2-7; D may be TRBD1 or TRBD2 (6 bases each). The germline V and J ends were trimmed by 3 bases and 4 bases, with 16 bases remaining between them. The germline V gene has CDR1 SGHVS and CDR2 FQNEAQ. CDR3 size: 15 residues. CDR3 sequence: CASSFLRGDIYEQYF. The CDR3 DNA follows: TGTGCCAGCAGCTTTCTTAGGGGGGACATTTACGAGCAGTACTTC.

This clone was picked up one time. The J gene is TRBJ2-1, the V gene TRBV5-1, with 9 positions matching TRBD2. The CDR3 has 16 residues. The V gene's germline CDR1 is SGHRS and CDR2 YFSETQ. V shed 0 bases and J 2 bases; nucleotides not matched to a gene: 3. For the CDR3, the DNA is TGCGCCAGCAGCTTGGACCCTAGCGGGGCCTACAATGAGCAGTTCTTC. It is translated as CASSLDPSGAYNEQFF.

The rearrangement uses TRBV19 and TRBJ1-3; the D gene is possibly TRBD1 (6 bases). V lost 8 bases to trimming and J lost 0 bases, with 11 bases between them. CDR3 length: 14 residues. Germline-derived CDR1 and CDR2 are LNHDA and SQIVND (reference sequence). This CDR3 is CASVSGASGNTIYF. CDR3 nucleotides: TGTGCCAGTGTTTCAGGGGCCTCTGGAAACACCATATATTTT. The full variable domain, in which reference TRBV19 and TRBJ1-3 provide the parts outside the CDR3, is DGGITQSPKYLFRKEGQNVTLSCEQNLNHDAMYWYRQDPGQGLRLIYYSQIVNDFQKGDIAEGYSVSREKKESFPLTVTSAQKNPTAFYLCASVSGASGNTIYFGEGSWLTVV.

As to this clone: Other DNA sequences from this sample encode an identical CDR3 as well. The chain is built from TRBV15 and TRBJ2-7, with D possibly being TRBD2 (5 bases). The CDR3 is 13 amino acids. Germline assignment: CDR1 LNHNV and CDR2 YYDKDF (reference sequence). The ends were cut back, 6 bases at V and 0 bases at J, with 9 bases in the middle. The CDR3 loop is CATSRGASYEQYF. The DNA for the CDR3 is TGTGCCACCAGTCGGGGTGCCTCCTACGAGCAGTACTTC.

V and J are TRBV5-1 and TRBJ2-7; TRBD1 is a possible D gene (5 bases). Trimming stripped 0 bases from V and 3 bases from J, with 13 bases between. The CDR3 contains 15 residues. Germline V gives CDR1 SGHRS, CDR2 YFSETQ. The CDR3 here is CASSLEAGWDYEQYF. The CDR3 bases are TGCGCCAGCAGCTTGGAGGCAGGGTGGGACTACGAGCAGTACTTC.

CDR3 DNA sequence: TGTGCCAGCAGTTCCCGGACAGTCCAGTACTTC. Its translation: CASSSRTVQYF. The rearrangement joins TRBV28 to TRBJ2-5; TRBD1 is a possible D gene (6 bases). Germline CDR1 and CDR2: MDHEN and SYDVKM. The CDR3 sequence is 11 residues long. Trimming left V 4 bases short and J 10 bases short, with 10 bases between.

V gene TRBV6-6 combines with J gene TRBJ2-1; 7 bases fit TRBD2. Germline V CDR1 and CDR2: MNHNY, SVGAGI (reference sequence). V shed 2 bases and J 1 base; nucleotides not matched to a gene: 5. This CDR3 is 16 amino acids long. The CDR3 loop reads CASSYVSGKSYNEQFF. CDR3 DNA: TGTGCCAGCAGTTACGTCAGCGGGAAATCCTACAATGAGCAGTTCTTC.

The rearrangement uses TRBV7-6 and TRBJ2-1, with D perhaps matching TRBD1 (6 bases). The V end lost 0 bases, the J end lost 5 bases, and 20 bases lay between the germline ends. The CDR3 has 18 residues. Germline values: CDR1 SGHVS, CDR2 FNYEAQ. CDR3 sequence (DNA): TGTGCCAGCAGCTTAGCGTATCGTAATGGGACACGGCACAATGAGCAGTTCTTC. It encodes CASSLAYRNGTRHNEQFF.

The chain combines TRBV6-5 with TRBJ1-1; tentatively, D is TRBD1 (6 bases). V lost 6 bases and J lost 4, with 15 bases in between. The length of the CDR3 is 14 residues. The germline gives CDR1 MNHEY, CDR2 SVGAGI. The CDR3 region is CASRSTGSGTEAFF. CDR3 in DNA: TGTGCCAGCAGGTCCACAGGGAGTGGCACTGAAGCTTTCTTT.

This chain joins TRBV19 and TRBJ2-2, with a tentative D call TRBD2 (5 bases). The CDR3 sequence is 12 residues long. Germline V gene lookup returns CDR1 LNHDA and CDR2 SQIVND (reference sequence). V was shortened by 5 bases and J by 5 bases, with 6 bases between the two germline ends. The DNA of the CDR3 is TGTGCCAGTAGTGGGAGAACCGGGGAGCTGTTTTTT. This translates into CASSGRTGELFF.

This chain links TRBV7-2 with TRBJ2-1; unclear D gene. CDR1 SGHTA and CDR2 FQGNSA come from the germline V gene. Between the trimmed V and J ends, which lost 3 bases and 5 bases, there was a span of 14 bases. The CDR3 has 15 amino acids. CDR3 amino acids: CASSFYSSRDNEQFF. The CDR3 DNA reads as TGTGCCAGCAGCTTCTACTCTAGTAGGGACAATGAGCAGTTCTTC.

CDR3 in DNA: TGTGCCAGCAGCGTCAGGGGCGGGGAGCTGTTTTTT. It encodes CASSVRGGELFF. This chain links TRBV7-3 with TRBJ2-2, with a tentative D call TRBD1 (6 bases). V lost 5 bases to trimming and J lost 7 bases, with 8 bases between them. The length of the CDR3 is 12 residues. CDR1 and CDR2 (germline): SGHTA, FQGTGA.

The rearrangement joins TRBV19 to TRBJ1-1, with 9 bases that match TRBD1. The CDR3 is 16 residues long. The junction had 11 bases not matched to a gene; V was cut back by 5 bases and J by 4 bases. Germline V gene data show CDR1 as LNHDA and CDR2 as SQIVND (reference sequence). CDR3 coding DNA: TGTGCCAGTAGTCCACTCGGACAGGGGATGGGCACTGAAGCTTTCTTT. It is translated as CASSPLGQGMGTEAFF.

The rearrangement links TRBV4-1 to TRBJ1-2; 8 nucleotides match TRBD1. The CDR3 loop spans 15 amino acids. The germline CDR1 and CDR2 sequences are MGHRA and YSYEKL. The V gene end was trimmed by 1 base and the J gene end by 6 bases; junction bases not matched to a gene: 7. This CDR3 reads CASSQVGDRSDGYTF. CDR3 bases: TGCGCCAGCAGCCAAGTGGGGGACAGGTCTGATGGCTACACCTTC.

The rearrangement uses TRBV6-1 and TRBJ1-5, with unresolved D. V was pared by 3 bases and J by 3 bases, with 9 bases between. The germline CDR1 and CDR2 sequences are MNHNS and SASEGT. The length of the CDR3 is 14 residues. CDR3: CASSDGSANQPQHF. The CDR3 coding sequence is TGTGCCAGCAGTGACGGGTCAGCCAATCAGCCCCAGCATTTT.

The V gene is TRBV6-5, the J gene TRBJ2-2; D perhaps matches TRBD2 (6 bases). V lost 5 bases and J lost 5, with 9 bases in between. The CDR3 has 13 amino acids. In germline, CDR1 is MNHEY, CDR2 SVGAGI. DNA for the CDR3: TGTGCCAGCAGTCAACTAGCTACCGGGGAGCTGTTTTTT. This sequence encodes CASSQLATGELFF.

The V and J genes are TRBV27 and TRBJ1-5; D ambiguous. The V gene's germline CDR1 is MNHEY and CDR2 SMNVEV (reference sequence). Trimming cost V 2 bases and J 3 bases, with 8 bases left between them. The CDR3 runs to 14 residues. In DNA, the CDR3 is TGTGCCAGCAGTTTAAGACACCTCAATCAGCCCCAGCATTTT. Protein sequence: CASSLRHLNQPQHF.

As concerns this clone: Other DNA sequences from this sample encode an identical CDR3 as well. This chain uses TRBV6-5 with TRBJ1-2; D ambiguous. The CDR3 has 13 residues. Germline V gene sequence: CDR1 MNHEY, CDR2 SVGAGI. V was cut by 6 bases and J by 7 bases, with 15 bases left in between. The DNA for the CDR3 is TGTGCCAGCAGCTACGGCGGAGCCTCTGGCTACACCTTC. It translates to CASSYGGASGYTF.

The V and J genes are TRBV7-9 and TRBJ1-1; weak D call: TRBD1 (5 bases). V shed 4 bases and J shed 5 bases, with 11 bases lying between them. The CDR3 has 13 residues. Germline V CDR1 and CDR2: SEHNR, FQNEAQ (reference sequence). The CDR3 sequence is CASSSGRQTEAFF. DNA of the CDR3: TGTGCCAGCAGCTCAGGGCGACAGACTGAAGCTTTCTTT.

Remarks on this clone: Other DNA sequences in the same sample also yield this CDR3. J is TRBJ2-7 and V is TRBV2; D uncertain. V was clipped by 4 bases and J by 4 bases, with 2 bases between them. Germline values: CDR1 SNHLY, CDR2 FYNNEI. CDR3 length: 10 amino acids. The CDR3 loop reads CASSGYEQYF. In DNA, the CDR3 is TGTGCCAGCAGTGGTTACGAGCAGTACTTC.

This chain connects TRBV28 to TRBJ1-1; no definite D call. Per germline, CDR1 MDHEN and CDR2 SYDVKM. The CDR3 covers 16 residues. Trimming pared 3 bases from V and 1 base from J, leaving 15 bases between. CDR3 coding DNA: TGTGCCAGCAGTTTCATAGGTTCAGGATCGAACACTGAAGCTTTCTTT. This encodes CASSFIGSGSNTEAFF.

J is TRBJ2-1 and V is TRBV5-1; D is undetermined. V dropped 4 bases and J dropped 0 bases, with 14 bases sitting between them. Germline CDR1 SGHRS, CDR2 YFSETQ. This CDR3 region has 16 residues. CDR3 nucleotide sequence: TGCGCCAGCAGCGCCGGACCTCCTAGCTCCTACAATGAGCAGTTCTTC. Encoded protein: CASSAGPPSSYNEQFF.

Here the CDR3 reads CASSLNGYSSYEQYF. The CDR3 bases are TGTGCCAGCAGTCTGAATGGGTATAGCTCCTACGAGCAGTACTTC. V usage is TRBV6-1 and J usage is TRBJ2-7; D not certain. This CDR3 contains 15 residues. The germline V gene encodes CDR1 MNHNS and CDR2 SASEGT. Trimming cost V 5 bases and J 0 bases, with 14 bases left between them.

The gene calls are TRBV2 and TRBJ2-7; unclear D gene. CDR3 length: 16 amino acids. CDR1 is SNHLY, CDR2 FYNNEI, per germline. Trimming shortened V by 7 bases and J by 2 bases, and 21 bases separated the two germline ends. The CDR3 spells CASTGPGPLKPYEQYF. The CDR3 nucleotides read TGTGCCAGCACGGGTCCGGGTCCCCTCAAGCCCTACGAGCAGTACTTC.

The chain uses TRBV28 and TRBJ1-4, with TRBD1 as a possible D gene (6 bases). The CDR3 contains 16 residues. In germline, CDR1 is MDHEN, CDR2 SYDVKM. Deletions cut 6 bases from V and 14 bases from J, with 28 bases between. The CDR3 DNA sequence: TGTGCCAGCAGCCAACCCTACAGGGTTCGCCCCGTTCGGCTGTTTTTT. Its translation is CASSQPYRVRPVRLFF.

The rearrangement links TRBV6-5 to TRBJ1-2, with D tentatively TRBD1 (6 bases). Germline values: CDR1 MNHEY, CDR2 SVGAGI. This CDR3 spans 12 amino acids. CDR3 loop: CVCWTANYGYTF. In DNA, the CDR3 is TGTGTATGCTGGACAGCTAACTATGGCTACACCTTC.

This clone was detected only once. The genes are TRBV2 and TRBJ1-4; a possible D gene is TRBD1 (5 bases). The CDR3 length is 16 residues. The V gene's germline CDR1 is SNHLY and CDR2 FYNNEI. V was clipped by 6 bases and J by 8 bases, with 22 bases between them. Written as DNA, the CDR3 is TGTGCCAGCAGCCTACTCCAGGGCTCCTTAGGGGAAAAACTGTTTTTT. Its protein product is CASSLLQGSLGEKLFF.

V gene TRBV27 combines with J gene TRBJ1-6; no reliable D call. The CDR3 is made up of 14 amino acids. V was clipped by 2 bases and J by 6 bases, with 8 bases between them. The V gene's germline CDR1 is MNHEY and CDR2 SMNVEV (reference sequence). CDR3 bases: TGTGCCAGCAGTTTAGGCGGCAGTAATTCACCCCTCCACTTT. This encodes CASSLGGSNSPLHF.